The TCR beta chain described here comes from a study of T cells in localized non-small cell lung cancer. Sequenced by immunoSEQ multiplex PCR; TCRdb stores in-frame clones only, minus some. The sample includes 1,300 to 1,500 clones, 33% seen only once; the top ten take about 15%. Regarding the study as a whole: Researchers found a median around 61 of the top 100 tumor clones in adjacent lung. Longer overall survival was seen with higher T cell density measured in blood. Among the tissues sampled, uninvolved adjacent lung had the highest T cell clonality, above tumor.

The CDR3 spans 14 residues. After removal of 2 bases from V and 5 bases from J, the junction contained 1 base not matched to a gene. The V gene's germline CDR1 is KGHSH and CDR2 LQKENI. In regard to this clone: Its target is unknown.

Sequences were derived from lung tumor tissue, sampled before any cancer treatment. The rearrangement uses TRBV18 and TRBJ1-1; 11 bases match TRBD1. The TCR comes from a man between 40 and 69 years old with stage II lung adenocarcinoma. The CDR3 region is CASSPGTGGTEAFF. The CDR3 DNA sequence: TGTGCCAGCTCACCAGGGACAGGGGGTACTGAAGCTTTCTTT.